These 6 T cell receptor beta chains share one sample of origin, sequenced in a study of shared clonotypes between healthy human individuals. The repertoire was sequenced with immunoSEQ multiplex PCR; TCRdb's copy has only in-frame clones and lacks some. The table shows some 2,000,000 clones, with 95% occurring only once. Sequencing input: naive CD4+ T cells sorted from blood. Described subset: CD45RA+ positively selected. Source of these receptors: a man between 18 and 35 years old in good health.

A single count supports this clone. The rearrangement links TRBV19 to TRBJ2-7; D ambiguous. Germline V lookup: CDR1 LNHDA, CDR2 SQIVND (reference sequence). The CDR3 is made up of 13 amino acids. Trimming took 3 bases from V and 6 from J, leaving 12 bases between them. CDR3 sequence reads: CASSISSGIEQYF. CDR3 DNA: TGTGCCAGTAGTATTTCTAGTGGGATCGAGCAGTACTTC.

This sequence joins TRBV21-1 and TRBJ2-7; the D call of TRBD2 is as the table states it, not checked on the DNA. TRBV21-1 constitutes a pseudogene. This CDR3 is built from 12 residues. The CDR3 DNA reads as TGTGCCAGCAGCTACGGTCACTACGAGCAGTACTTC. Translating it yields CASSYGHYEQYF.

This rearrangement joins TRBV6-1 to TRBJ1-2; D not resolved. The CDR3 length is 13 residues. Trimming pared 6 bases from V and 2 bases from J, leaving 10 bases between. Germline loops: CDR1 MNHNS, CDR2 SASEGT. CDR3 bases: TGTGCCAGCAGCGCCGGACGGAACTATGGCTACACCTTC. Residues: CASSAGRNYGYTF.

The V gene is TRBV2, the J gene TRBJ2-5; TRBD2 matches 10 bases. The CDR3 has 15 residues. V gave up 6 bases and J gave up 5 bases; unmatched junction bases: 9. Germline CDR1 reads SNHLY; CDR2 reads FYNNEI. In DNA, the CDR3 is TGTGCCAGCAGACAAGCTAGCGGGAGTTCGGAGACCCAGTACTTC. It yields the protein CASRQASGSSETQYF. The entire variable domain, with the rest obtained from reference TRBV2 and TRBJ2-5, is as follows: EPEVTQTPSHQVTQMGQEVILRCVPISNHLYFYWYRQILGQKVEFLVSFYNNEISEKSEIFDDQFSVERPDGSNFTLKIRSTKLEDSAMYFCASRQASGSSETQYFGPGTRLLVL.

Turning to this clone: The sample holds other DNA sequences that translate to the same CDR3. The chain carries TRBV6-1 and TRBJ2-7; D gene unclear. Germline CDR1 MNHNS, CDR2 SASEGT. V lost 4 bases to trimming and J lost 0 bases, with 10 bases between them. The CDR3 runs to 14 residues. The CDR3 sequence is CASSVGASSYEQYF. CDR3 nucleotide sequence: TGTGCCAGCAGTGTGGGCGCCAGCTCCTACGAGCAGTACTTC.

V is TRBV7-8 and J is TRBJ1-1, with D perhaps TRBD1 (5 bases). The CDR3 spans 13 residues. V was trimmed by 1 base and J by 10 bases, leaving 13 bases between them. Germline V gives CDR1 SGHVS, CDR2 FQNEAQ. The CDR3 sequence is CASSLDGDGAAFF. The CDR3 nucleotides read TGTGCCAGCAGCTTAGACGGGGACGGCGCAGCTTTCTTT.